The rows below give T cell receptor beta chains drawn from one sample of a study of graft-versus-host responses after intestinal transplantation. TCRdb's table, derived via immunoSEQ multiplex PCR, lists solely in-frame clones and lacks some. The data show around 120,000 clones, 95% seen once. No antigens are known for them. Source: unstimulated CD8+ T cells sorted from spleen or lymph node cells, taken before intestinal transplant. The source is a human donor who received an intestinal transplant. CDR3s include the opening cysteine and the closing phenylalanine or tryptophan. A D gene is named only where the DNA matches it firmly.

cdr3_nt: TGTGCCAGCTCTAAAGGGACTAGCGGGACTACGTTCTCCTACAATGAGCAGTTCTTC; cdr3_aa: CASSKGTSGTTFSYNEQFF; d_call: NA; j_call: TRBJ2-1; v_call: TRBV21-1
cdr3_nt: TGTGCCAGCAGCTACAGAGACAGTGGAGGGAGGAATGAGCAGTTCTTC; cdr3_aa: CASSYRDSGGRNEQFF; d_call: NA; j_call: TRBJ2-1; v_call: TRBV9
cdr3_nt: TGTGCCATCAGTGAGAGGGAGGGAGGTAGCAATCAGCCCCAGCATTTT; cdr3_aa: CAISEREGGSNQPQHF; d_call: NA; j_call: TRBJ1-5; v_call: TRBV10-3
cdr3_nt: TGTGCCAGCAGTTTATTAACTAGCGGGAGAGATACGCAGTATTTT; cdr3_aa: CASSLLTSGRDTQYF; d_call: TRBD2; j_call: TRBJ2-3; v_call: TRBV27
cdr3_nt: TGTGCCAGCAGCCCTGCTGTAGACTACGAGCAGTACTTC; cdr3_aa: CASSPAVDYEQYF; d_call: NA; j_call: TRBJ2-7; v_call: TRBV7-2
cdr3_nt: TGTGCCAGCAGTTCTGGGACGCCCAATGAGCAGTTCTTC; cdr3_aa: CASSSGTPNEQFF; d_call: NA; j_call: TRBJ2-1; v_call: TRBV7-9
cdr3_nt: TGTGCCAGCACCCAAGTAGGCCGCCTCTATGGCTACACCTTC; cdr3_aa: CASTQVGRLYGYTF; d_call: NA; j_call: TRBJ1-2; v_call: TRBV28
cdr3_nt: TGTGCCAGCAGCCTTGTTGACAACTCCTACGAGCAGTACTTC; cdr3_aa: CASSLVDNSYEQYF; d_call: NA; j_call: TRBJ2-7; v_call: TRBV5-4
cdr3_nt: TGTGCCAGCAGGATCGGGGGCTCCGACTCCGCGGATACGCAGTATTTT; cdr3_aa: CASRIGGSDSADTQYF; d_call: NA; j_call: TRBJ2-3; v_call: TRBV7-8
cdr3_nt: TGTGCCAGCAGTACCACCGGGACTAATGAAAAACTGTTTTTT; cdr3_aa: CASSTTGTNEKLFF; d_call: NA; j_call: TRBJ1-4; v_call: TRBV27
cdr3_nt: TGCGCCAGCAGCCCTACTAGCGGGAACCACGAGCAGTACTTC; cdr3_aa: CASSPTSGNHEQYF; d_call: TRBD2; j_call: TRBJ2-7; v_call: TRBV4-1